This entry lists 31 T cell receptor beta chains sequenced from one sample in a study of Ad26.COV2.S vaccination and SARS-CoV-2 variants (dated by TCRdb to the early 2020s). According to the study, the label for this sample's treatment or condition signals: about 20 received Ad26.COV2.S at low or high dose, single or two shots; a few received placebo; per-sample allocation not given. Repertoires of vaccine and placebo recipients were sequenced from samples taken on day 63 after the first injection. Libraries were built with the immunoSEQ multiplex PCR assay. TCRdb limited this immuneACCESS table to in-frame rearrangements with V and J called. A share of clones is missing; checked studies link under half to unresolved V genes, and the rest is unexplained. This sample has about 680,000 clones in its table, and around 92% of those were observed once. In total, the top ten clones hold roughly 1.5% of the sample.

This sample comprised peripheral blood, obtained in a trial of Ad26.COV2.S vaccine versus placebo. The receptors come from a person aged 18-60 years who received the Ad26.COV2.S COVID-19 vaccine or a placebo.

This rearrangement joins TRBV7-6 to TRBJ2-2, with TRBD1 matching 9 bases. The CDR3 covers 17 residues. V trimming: 5 bases; J trimming: 6 bases; junction bases outside the gene matches: 13. In germline, CDR1 is SGHVS, CDR2 FNYEAQ. This CDR3 is CASSLPPLGQGPGELFF. The DNA of the CDR3 is TGTGCCAGCAGCCTTCCGCCCCTGGGACAGGGTCCCGGGGAGCTGTTTTTT.

The chain couples TRBV6-5 to TRBJ1-2; D remains ambiguous. Germline V gene data show CDR1 as MNHEY and CDR2 as SVGAGI. This CDR3 is built from 12 residues. Trimming left V 7 bases short and J 2 bases short, with 8 bases between. Here the CDR3 reads CASKGSNYGYTF. The CDR3 nucleotides are TGTGCCAGCAAGGGCAGCAACTATGGCTACACCTTC.

The V gene is TRBV18, the J gene TRBJ2-1; D may correspond to TRBD1 or TRBD2 (5 bases each). CDR1 KGHSH and CDR2 LQKENI come from the germline V gene. The CDR3 extends over 14 amino acids. The V and J ends lost 4 bases and 9 bases respectively, with 16 bases between them. This chain's CDR3 is CASSRMDRGGEQFF. The CDR3 DNA reads TGTGCCAGCTCACGCATGGACCGGGGCGGTGAGCAGTTCTTC.

A note on this clone: A much more abundant neighbour one base away suggests this may be a read error. Additional DNA sequences in this sample encode the identical CDR3. The chain employs TRBV6-5 and TRBJ1-2; 10 bases fit TRBD1. Unmatched junction bases numbered 5, after V lost 0 bases and J lost 4 bases. Looked up from germline, CDR1 is MNHEY and CDR2 is SVGAGI. This CDR3 is built from 16 residues. CDR3 region: CASSYSRTGGGYGYTF. CDR3 bases: TGTGCCAGCAGTTACTCAAGGACAGGGGGGGGCTATGGCTACACCTTC.

The table lists this clone with a count of one. CDR3 loop: CAWSVALTPGLAGKDYEQYF. Here the CDR3 DNA reads TGTGCCTGGAGTGTCGCTTTAACTCCGGGACTAGCGGGGAAAGACTACGAGCAGTACTTC. V usage is TRBV30 and J usage is TRBJ2-7, with 13 bases that match TRBD2. The V and J ends lost 0 bases and 3 bases, in that order; junction bases with no gene match: 17. This CDR3 contains 20 residues. Germline lookup yields CDR1 GTSNPN and CDR2 SVGIG (reference sequence).

The J gene is TRBJ1-6, the V gene TRBV5-1; D remains unclear. Per the germline V gene, CDR1 is SGHRS and CDR2 is YFSETQ. CDR3 length: 17 residues. The V gene lost 0 bases and the J gene lost 0 bases, with 10 bases spanning the gap. The CDR3, as DNA: TGCGCCAGCAGCTTGGGGGCCTGGAGCTCCTATAATTCACCCCTCCACTTT. Translation gives CASSLGAWSSYNSPLHF.

The rearrangement links TRBV14 to TRBJ2-5, with TRBD1 matching 7 bases. This CDR3 spans 14 amino acids. J was trimmed by 4 bases and V by 1 base; bases with no gene match: 3. Germline assignment: CDR1 SGHDN and CDR2 FVKESK. The CDR3 DNA reads TGTGCCAGCAGCCAAGGAGGGGGCTCAGAGACCCAGTACTTC. It encodes CASSQGGGSETQYF.

The V and J genes are TRBV11-2 and TRBJ1-2, with 11 bases lining up with TRBD1. Germline V gives CDR1 SGHAT, CDR2 FQNNGV. The CDR3 runs 16 residues. Trimming at V came to 5 bases and at J to 6 bases, leaving 11 bases not matched to a gene. CDR3 sequence: CASSPTGQGAWNGYTF. The DNA for the CDR3 is TGTGCCAGCAGCCCCACAGGACAGGGGGCGTGGAATGGCTACACCTTC. The whole variable domain, remainder taken from reference TRBV11-2 and TRBJ1-2, is EAGVAQSPRYKIIEKRQSVAFWCNPISGHATLYWYQQILGQGPKLLIQFQNNGVVDDSQLPKDRFSAERLKGVDSTLKIQPAKLEDSAVYLCASSPTGQGAWNGYTFGSGTRLTVV.

On this clone: With a much larger clone just one base away, this may be a read error. V and J are TRBV7-8 and TRBJ2-7; 7 bases fit TRBD1. V was clipped by 5 bases and J by 0 bases; unmatched bases: 4. From germline, CDR1 is SGHVS and CDR2 FQNEAQ. The CDR3 totals 14 residues. CDR3 residues: CASSPRQGSYEQYF. In DNA, the CDR3 is TGTGCCAGCAGCCCTAGACAGGGCTCCTACGAGCAGTACTTC.

This clone was found once. This chain links TRBV5-6 with TRBJ2-7, with 10 nucleotides matching TRBD1. The germline gives CDR1 SGHDT, CDR2 YYEEEE. V shed 0 bases, J shed 5 bases, and the junction held 5 bases outside the gene matches. The CDR3 loop spans 15 amino acids. DNA for the CDR3: TGTGCCAGCAGCTTGGTCGGACAGGGGGAACACGAGCAGTACTTC. It is translated as CASSLVGQGEHEQYF.

V and J are TRBV18 and TRBJ2-5; the D gene is possibly TRBD2 (7 bases). Germline CDR1 reads KGHSH; CDR2 reads LQKENI. The length of the CDR3 is 15 residues. Trimming removed 2 bases from V and 5 bases from J, with 15 bases in between. The CDR3 region is CASSPGGALEETQYF. As DNA, the CDR3 is TGTGCCAGCTCACCAGGGGGGGCATTGGAGGAGACCCAGTACTTC.

On this clone: The same CDR3 can be traced to other DNA sequences in this sample. The chain recombines TRBV7-9 with TRBJ2-7, with no clear D. Germline CDR1 is SEHNR and CDR2 is FQNEAQ (reference sequence). Trimming took 3 bases from V and 2 from J, leaving 5 bases between them. The CDR3 spans 12 residues. The CDR3 loop is CASSLDAYEQYF. The DNA of the CDR3 is TGTGCCAGCAGCTTGGACGCCTACGAGCAGTACTTC. The full variable domain, in which reference TRBV7-9 and TRBJ2-7 provide the parts outside the CDR3, is DTGVSQNPRHKITKRGQNVTFRCDPISEHNRLYWYRQTLGQGPEFLTYFQNEAQLEKSRLLSDRFSAERPKGSFSTLEIQRTEQGDSAMYLCASSLDAYEQYFGPGTRLTVT.

The chain is built from TRBV5-1 and TRBJ2-2; no clear D gene. The germline V gene has CDR1 SGHRS and CDR2 YFSETQ. The CDR3 is 15 residues long. Between the trimmed V and J ends, which lost 2 bases and 3 bases, there was a span of 11 bases. CDR3 bases: TGCGCCAGCAGCTTCGGAAGTTTGGACACCGGGGAGCTGTTTTTT. This encodes CASSFGSLDTGELFF.

This chain links TRBV18 with TRBJ2-7, with 9 nucleotides matching TRBD1. Per germline, CDR1 KGHSH and CDR2 LQKENI. Trimming removed 2 bases from V and 2 bases from J; junction bases left unmatched: 10. The CDR3 spans 17 residues. The CDR3 DNA reads as TGTGCCAGCTCACCATATATAACAGGGGGCACCGCCTACGAGCAGTACTTC. Translation gives CASSPYITGGTAYEQYF.

This clone was seen just once. V usage is TRBV15 and J usage is TRBJ2-5; TRBD2 agrees at 7 bases. The germline CDR1 and CDR2 sequences are LNHNV and YYDKDF (reference sequence). The CDR3 loop spans 14 amino acids. Germline trimming cut 1 base from V and 5 bases from J; bases unmatched to any gene: 4. The CDR3 sequence is CATSRGAGTETQYF. The DNA for the CDR3 is TGTGCCACCAGCAGAGGAGCGGGAACGGAGACCCAGTACTTC.

The chain recombines TRBV29-1 with TRBJ2-7; possible D gene TRBD1, 6 bases. CDR1 and CDR2 (germline): SQVTM, ANQGSEA. This CDR3 is built from 15 residues. The CDR3 protein is CSPSQGLSGYYEQYF. The CDR3, as DNA: TGCAGTCCCTCCCAGGGGTTAAGCGGTTACTACGAGCAGTACTTC.

The chain employs TRBV7-9 and TRBJ1-5; tentatively, D is TRBD1 (6 bases). V was clipped by 5 bases and J by 0 bases, with 14 bases between them. Looked up from germline, CDR1 is SEHNR and CDR2 is FQNEAQ (reference sequence). The CDR3 covers 16 residues. The CDR3 loop is CASSQEGTNSNQPQHF. CDR3 sequence (DNA): TGTGCCAGCAGCCAAGAGGGGACAAATAGCAATCAGCCCCAGCATTTT.

Turning to this clone: Other DNA sequences in this specimen translate into the identical CDR3. V is TRBV12-3 or TRBV12-4 and J is TRBJ1-1; D gene unclear. The germline V and J ends were trimmed by 3 bases and 1 base, with 6 bases remaining between them. The CDR3 is made up of 13 amino acids. CDR3 in DNA: TGTGCCAGCAGTTTTGGCAGGAACACTGAAGCTTTCTTT. It specifies CASSFGRNTEAFF.

Comment on this clone: Other DNA sequences in this specimen translate into the identical CDR3. This chain joins TRBV19 and TRBJ2-7; 7 bases are shared with TRBD1. The trim removed 5 bases at V and 2 bases at J, leaving 6 bases unmatched. The CDR3 has 14 amino acids. The germline V gene has CDR1 LNHDA and CDR2 SQIVND (reference sequence). The DNA for the CDR3 is TGTGCCAGTAGTTCTCGGACAGGACCCTACGAGCAGTACTTC. Amino acids: CASSSRTGPYEQYF. Filled out from reference TRBV19 and TRBJ2-7, the complete variable domain reads DGGITQSPKYLFRKEGQNVTLSCEQNLNHDAMYWYRQDPGQGLRLIYYSQIVNDFQKGDIAEGYSVSREKKESFPLTVTSAQKNPTAFYLCASSSRTGPYEQYFGPGTRLTVT.

V is TRBV2 and J is TRBJ2-1; 12 bases fit TRBD2. CDR1 is SNHLY, CDR2 FYNNEI, per germline. V dropped 6 bases and J dropped 6; count of bases not matched to a gene: 12. The CDR3 has 17 amino acids. The CDR3 is CASRETSGGSRGNEQFF. The CDR3 nucleotides read TGTGCCAGCAGGGAAACTAGCGGGGGGAGTAGAGGCAATGAGCAGTTCTTC.

The chain joins TRBV14 to TRBJ1-1; D gene ambiguous. V lost 6 bases, J lost 1 base, and 12 bases lay in between. The CDR3 length is 14 residues. Germline CDR1 SGHDN, CDR2 FVKESK. In nucleotides, the CDR3 is TGTGCCAGCAGAAAATTCGGAGGGAACACTGAAGCTTTCTTT. Amino acids: CASRKFGGNTEAFF.

The V call is TRBV19, the J call TRBJ2-1, with 12 bases fitting TRBD2. Germline CDR1 is LNHDA and CDR2 is SQIVND (reference sequence). V shed 4 bases, J shed 8 bases, and the junction held 6 bases outside the gene matches. This CDR3 is 15 amino acids long. CDR3 DNA: TGTGCCAGTAGTACGACTAGCGGGAGTCTAGATGAGCAGTTCTTC. Translated, it gives CASSTTSGSLDEQFF.

The V and J genes are TRBV27 and TRBJ1-2; D gene uncertain. CDR3 length: 14 residues. Germline V lookup: CDR1 MNHEY, CDR2 SMNVEV (reference sequence). V lost 2 bases and J lost 2, with 9 bases in between. In DNA form, the CDR3 reads TGTGCCAGCAGTTTAGACCCTCGCAACTATGGCTACACCTTC. It translates to CASSLDPRNYGYTF.

The V and J genes are TRBV6-2 or TRBV6-3 and TRBJ1-1, with 9 nucleotides matching TRBD1. Germline values: CDR1 MNHEY, CDR2 SVGEGT. The CDR3 runs 18 residues. V gave up 2 bases and J gave up 2 bases; unmatched junction bases: 12. In nucleotides, the CDR3 is TGTGCCAGCAGTTACGAGTCAGGGACAGGGAGACTTAACACTGAAGCTTTCTTT. Translation gives CASSYESGTGRLNTEAFF.

The V gene is TRBV27, the J gene TRBJ2-3; D may match TRBD1 or TRBD2 (6 bases each). Germline V CDR1 and CDR2: MNHEY, SMNVEV (reference sequence). V was clipped by 7 bases and J by 1 base, with 12 bases between them. The length of the CDR3 is 14 residues. CDR3 sequence reads: CASKAGGRTDTQYF. CDR3 coding DNA: TGTGCCAGCAAGGCTGGGGGGCGCACAGATACGCAGTATTTT.

The chain carries TRBV29-1 and TRBJ2-5; a weak D match, TRBD2 (5 bases). Germline CDR1 reads SQVTM; CDR2 reads ANQGSEA. This CDR3 contains 12 residues. V lost 7 bases and J 5 bases, leaving 14 bases between the germline ends. The CDR3, as DNA: TGCAGCGCCTTACTAGGTGGTGAGACCCAGTACTTC. It is translated as CSALLGGETQYF.

This chain connects TRBV5-4 to TRBJ2-3, with 7 bases matching TRBD2. The CDR3 sequence is 14 residues long. Germline CDR1 SGHNT, CDR2 YYREEE (reference sequence). J lost 3 bases, V lost 6 bases, and 7 bases had no gene match. CDR3 DNA sequence: TGTGCCAGCACCTGGGGGGGAGGTACAGATACGCAGTATTTT. It encodes CASTWGGGTDTQYF.

This sequence joins TRBV29-1 and TRBJ1-1; D remains ambiguous. V was clipped by 5 bases and J by 5 bases, with 18 bases between them. Germline V CDR1 and CDR2: SQVTM, ANQGSEA. The CDR3 is 14 amino acids. CDR3 in DNA: TGCAGCGTTTCCAGGAATTTGGAGAAGACTGAAGCTTTCTTT. This translates into CSVSRNLEKTEAFF.

This chain links TRBV27 with TRBJ2-7, with D perhaps given as TRBD1 or TRBD2 (7 bases each). The germline V gene encodes CDR1 MNHEY and CDR2 SMNVEV (reference sequence). The CDR3 is made up of 20 amino acids. The V end was cut by 8 bases, the J end by 4 bases, with 36 bases between. CDR3 sequence (DNA): TGTGCCAGCGTTCGCCGTCCGCCGCCACAGGGGCGGGAGAGGGGTTACGAGCAGTACTTC. Its translation is CASVRRPPPQGRERGYEQYF.

This clone was seen once. V is TRBV7-2 and J is TRBJ2-1, with D perhaps TRBD2 (6 bases). This CDR3 contains 16 residues. Trimming removed 5 bases from V and 0 bases from J, with 14 bases in between. CDR1 is SGHTA, CDR2 FQGNSA, per germline. The CDR3 sequence: CASSRRRGSSYNEQFF. Written as DNA, the CDR3 is TGTGCCAGCAGCAGACGTCGGGGGAGCTCCTACAATGAGCAGTTCTTC.

On this clone itself: Within the sample, other DNA sequences also encode this same CDR3. The chain links TRBV7-2 to TRBJ2-5; 13 bases agree with TRBD2. CDR1 and CDR2 (germline): SGHTA, FQGNSA. V lost 3 bases, J lost 4 bases, and 2 bases stayed unmatched. This CDR3 is built from 15 residues. CDR3 amino acids: CASSLRLAGGETQYF. The CDR3, as DNA: TGTGCCAGCAGCTTGAGACTAGCGGGAGGAGAGACCCAGTACTTC.